A single sample is the source of the 5 T cell receptor beta chains below, sequenced in a study of Graves' ophthalmopathy and Graves' hyperthyroidism. Amplified material comprised TCR beta CDR3 regions derived from RNA transcripts. First-round RT-PCR relied on HTBI primers, and a second-round multiplex PCR came next. TCRdb fed the multiplex PCR reads into MiXCR, producing one record per CDR3 protein. In the table there are approximately 1.2 million distinct CDR3 sequences, less than 45% of which are singletons. What was sequenced was peripheral blood or thyroid tissue (not recorded which). The receptors originated from an adult man with Graves' hyperthyroidism.

This clonotype has more than one count but fewer than ten. The V and J genes are TRBV10-1 and TRBJ2-7; no clear D gene. Germline CDR1 reads WNHNN; CDR2 reads SYGVQD (reference sequence). Deletions cut 4 bases from V and 5 bases from J, with 18 bases between. The CDR3 loop spans 15 amino acids. CDR3 DNA: TGCGCCAGCAGTGGAAGGCTAGGCTCTTCGAACGAGCAGTACTTC. It codes for CASSGRLGSSNEQYF.

This clonotype has only one observation. A much larger clone sits a single nucleotide away, making a read error possible. The genes are TRBV12-3 or TRBV12-4 and TRBJ2-7; 7 nucleotides line up with TRBD1. The CDR3 totals 13 residues. The CDR3 DNA reads as TGTGCCAGCAGGAGACAGGGTACCTACGGGCAGTACTTC. This encodes CASRRQGTYGQYF.

The chain combines TRBV12-3 or TRBV12-4 with TRBJ1-5; D uncertain. The V gene lost 6 bases and the J gene lost 1 base, with 16 bases spanning the gap. CDR3 length: 16 amino acids. CDR3 residues: CASRQSGFPSNQPQHF. CDR3 nucleotide sequence: TGTGCCAGCAGACAATCGGGATTCCCGAGCAATCAGCCCCAGCATTTT.

A single count supports this clonotype. The chain carries TRBV7-8 and TRBJ1-1, with a weak D call TRBD1 (5 bases). The CDR3 loop spans 16 amino acids. V shed 4 bases and J shed 3 bases, with 18 bases lying between them. Per germline, CDR1 SGHVS and CDR2 FQNEAQ. The CDR3 DNA reads TGTGCCAGCAGCTCCGAGGGGCAGGTGGTGCACACTGAAGCTTTCTTT. This gives the protein CASSSEGQVVHTEAFF. Full variable domain (rest looked up from reference TRBV7-8 and TRBJ1-1): GAGVSQSPRYKVAKRGQDVALRCDPISGHVSLFWYQQALGQGPEFLTYFQNEAQLDKSGLPSDRFFAERPEGSVSTLKIQRTQQEDSAVYLCASSSEGQVVHTEAFFGQGTRLTVV.

This clonotype occurred a few times. The junction differs from germline at one of its ends, possibly a read error. The chain couples TRBV9 to TRBJ1-2; D gene unclear. The CDR3 runs 13 residues. The germline V gene encodes CDR1 SGDLS and CDR2 YYNGEE. This chain's CDR3 is CASATAGEQDVNF. The CDR3 DNA is TGTGCCAGCGCCACCGCCGGGGAGCAGGACGTTAACTTC.